This T cell receptor (beta chain) was obtained from a study of OX40 agonist ivuxolimab in advanced cancers. On the study more broadly: The dose of intravenous ivuxolimab that patients received every 2 weeks ranged from 0.01 to 10 mg/kg.

Sampled blood was obtained at baseline, cycle 4 day 1, and cycle 7 day 1. Sequenced by immunoSEQ multiplex PCR; TCRdb stores in-frame clones only, minus some. The data contain tens of thousands of clones, about 80% of them singletons. This TCR came from an adult with an advanced solid tumor such as melanoma, head and neck, liver or kidney cancer. Here the sequenced sample was CD4+ or CD8+ T cells sorted from blood, taken in a trial of the OX40 agonist ivuxolimab.

The CDR3 loop is CASSNGQGRNYGYTF. DNA of the CDR3: TGTGCCAGCTCAAATGGACAGGGGAGGAACTATGGCTACACCTTC. The V call is TRBV18, the J call TRBJ1-2; 9 nucleotides agree with TRBD1. V shed 5 bases and J 2 bases; nucleotides not matched to a gene: 6. Germline-derived CDR1 and CDR2 are KGHSH and LQKENI. This CDR3 is built from 15 residues.